A selection of T cell receptor beta chains follows, all from one sample in a study of shared clonotypes between healthy human individuals. Profiling relied on immunoSEQ multiplex PCR, and the TCRdb table lists in-frame clones only, not all of them. This table holds around 2,000,000 clones, 85% to 95% found once. Material: naive CD4+ T cells sorted from blood. Receptors were obtained from a man aged 18 to 35 in good health. CDR3s include the opening cysteine and the closing phenylalanine or tryptophan. D genes are given only for firm matches. Not every row has a clone size; where given, it reads once, few, many or a size class.

size	V	J	D	DNA	CDR3
-	TRBV6-1	TRBJ2-2	-	TGTGCCAGCAGTGTCCCCGGACAGTACACCGGGGAGCTGTTTTTT	CASSVPGQYTGELFF
-	TRBV4-1	TRBJ2-3	TRBD2	TGCGCCAGCAGCCCCTGGGGGAAGGGGAGGGTAGATACGCAGTATTTT	CASSPWGKGRVDTQYF
-	TRBV7-2	TRBJ2-1	-	TGTGCCAGCAGCATTATCAATGAGCAGTTCTTC	CASSIINEQFF
-	TRBV2	TRBJ2-5	-	TGTGCCAGCAGGGATATACAAGAGACCCAGTACTTC	CASRDIQETQYF
once	TRBV19	TRBJ2-1	TRBD2	TGTGCCAGTAATCCGGCCTTGGGCGGGGGTGAGCAGTTCTTC	CASNPALGGGEQFF
-	TRBV7-9	TRBJ1-2	-	TGTGCCAGCAGCCCTCGGGGGATATCTAACTATGGCTACACCTTC	CASSPRGISNYGYTF
-	TRBV4-3	TRBJ2-1	TRBD2	TGCGCCAGCAGCCAGGGGGTTGGGGCTAGCGGCTCCTACAATGAGCAGTTCTTC	CASSQGVGASGSYNEQFF
-	TRBV5-1	TRBJ2-1	-	TGCGCCAGCAGCTTGGATTCAGACAGCTACAATGAGCAGTTCTTC	CASSLDSDSYNEQFF
-	TRBV1	TRBJ1-2	-	TGCACCAGCAGACGGTCAGGGAAGCACTATGGCTACACCTTC	CTSRRSGKHYGYTF
-	TRBV19	TRBJ2-7	-	TGTGCCAGTAGTATAGCCGCCCGCGGGGCGGAGGGCTACGAGCAGTACTTC	CASSIAARGAEGYEQYF
-	TRBV27	TRBJ2-5	TRBD1	TGTGCCAGCAGTTGGGACAGGGCCTACCAAGAGACCCAGTACTTC	CASSWDRAYQETQYF
-	TRBV15	TRBJ2-3	TRBD1	TGTGCCACCAGCAGAGGCGATAGGGGGCGTGCAGATACGCAGTATTTT	CATSRGDRGRADTQYF
-	TRBV27	TRBJ2-7	TRBD1	TGTGCCAGCAGTTTGTGGGGACAGGGCGCCGAGCAGTACTTC	CASSLWGQGAEQYF
-	TRBV29-1	TRBJ2-4	-	TGCAGCGTTGAATCCATGGACATTCAGTACTTC	CSVESMDIQYF
-	TRBV30	TRBJ2-3	TRBD1	TGTGCCTGGAGTGTAGGGGACAGGGGTACGCAGTATTTT	CAWSVGDRGTQYF
-	TRBV6-1	TRBJ2-7	TRBD2	TGTGCCAGCAGGGGACTAGCGGGCTACGAGCAGTACTTC	CASRGLAGYEQYF
-	TRBV9	TRBJ1-2	-	TGTGCCAGCAGCGTAGGGTCGGGGGTGACTGGCTACACCTTC	CASSVGSGVTGYTF
-	TRBV6-5	TRBJ2-2	-	TGTGCCAGCAGTTATTTCGGAGGGGGCGGGGAGCTGTTTTTT	CASSYFGGGGELFF
-	TRBV5-1	TRBJ2-1	-	TGCGCCAGCAGCCCGGTACCCAGCTCCTACAATGAGCAGTTCTTC	CASSPVPSSYNEQFF
once	TRBV18	TRBJ2-7	TRBD1	TGTGCCAGCTCACCACCGGGACAGACATCCTACGAGCAGTACTTC	CASSPPGQTSYEQYF
-	TRBV29-1	TRBJ2-1	TRBD1	TGCAGCGTCAGGGGACAGGGGGCGGGGAGCTCCTACAATGAGCAGTTCTTC	CSVRGQGAGSSYNEQFF
-	TRBV18	TRBJ2-7	-	TGTGCCAGCTCATCCTCAGGAGTCCTCCCCGAGCAGTACTTC	CASSSSGVLPEQYF
few	TRBV5-4	TRBJ1-2	-	TGTGCCAGCAAATTACAGGACGGGAACTATGGCTACACCTTC	CASKLQDGNYGYTF
-	TRBV5-5	TRBJ2-1	TRBD1	TGTGCCAGCAGCGGATGGACAGGGGGCTGGTTCTTC	CASSGWTGGWFF
-	TRBV6-1	TRBJ2-7	-	TGTGCCAGCAACCATGGGGGTTCCTACGAGCAGTACTTC	CASNHGGSYEQYF
-	TRBV5-1	TRBJ2-3	-	TGCGCCAGCAGCTTAGGGACGCGCACAGATACGCAGTATTTT	CASSLGTRTDTQYF
once	TRBV2	TRBJ2-6	TRBD1	TGTGCCAGCAGTAAGGACAGGCTGATGGCCAACGTCCTGACTTTC	CASSKDRLMANVLTF
-	TRBV6-1	TRBJ1-6	-	TGTGCCAGCTACGCCCGGGGGGACTATAATTCACCCCTCCACTTT	CASYARGDYNSPLHF
-	TRBV7-2	TRBJ2-7	-	TGTGCCAGCAGCTTAGGGGACGGACAGTCCTACGAGCAGTACTTC	CASSLGDGQSYEQYF
-	TRBV30	TRBJ1-5	TRBD1	TGTGCCTGGAGTGGGGACAGTGGGGGTCAGCCCCAGCATTTT	CAWSGDSGGQPQHF
-	TRBV7-9	TRBJ2-2	TRBD2	TGTGCCAGCAGCGTTACTAGCGGGATTAACACCGGGGAGCTGTTTTTT	CASSVTSGINTGELFF
-	TRBV10-3	TRBJ2-7	-	TGTGCCATCAGTGCCCCAGAAAACTCCTACGAGCAGTACTTC	CAISAPENSYEQYF
-	TRBV11-2	TRBJ2-7	-	TGTGCCAGCAGCTTAGGGGATTACTACGAGCAGTACTTC	CASSLGDYYEQYF
-	TRBV5-8	TRBJ2-7	-	TGTGCCAGCAGCTTACTCCCCTCCTACGAGCAGTACTTC	CASSLLPSYEQYF
-	TRBV18	TRBJ2-3	-	TGTGCCAGCTCACCACGAGGGGCAGGCACAGATACGCAGTATTTT	CASSPRGAGTDTQYF
once	TRBV11-2	TRBJ2-2	-	TGTGCCAGCGACCCCACCGTCGGTATCCTGTTTTTT	CASDPTVGILFF
-	TRBV6-1	TRBJ1-4	-	TGTGCCAGCAGTAATCAAGGGGGTGGGGAAAAACTGTTTTTT	CASSNQGGGEKLFF